The TCR beta chain described here comes from a study of T cell repertoires in cytomegalovirus infection. TCRdb analysed the reads with MiXCR anew, one entry per CDR3 protein. The table includes around 71,000 distinct CDR3 sequences, 20% to 25% detected once. The count of this clonotype is one. Its specificity is unknown. The V gene's germline CDR1 is SGHTA and CDR2 FQGNSA. The V end lost 5 bases, the J end lost 10 bases, and 12 bases lay between the germline ends. This CDR3 comprises 12 residues. The sequenced sample was CD8+ T cells from cultured PBMCs, obtained from culture after CMV antigen stimulation. The sequence came from a human donor in good health (CMV status not recorded). Some clones in this sample may be carry-over from other donors' samples. The chain has TRBV7-2 and TRBJ2-1; a weak D match, TRBD1 (6 bases). CDR3 coding DNA: TGTGCCAGCAGCGCCGCCGGGACAGAGCAGTTCTTC. It specifies CASSAAGTEQFF.